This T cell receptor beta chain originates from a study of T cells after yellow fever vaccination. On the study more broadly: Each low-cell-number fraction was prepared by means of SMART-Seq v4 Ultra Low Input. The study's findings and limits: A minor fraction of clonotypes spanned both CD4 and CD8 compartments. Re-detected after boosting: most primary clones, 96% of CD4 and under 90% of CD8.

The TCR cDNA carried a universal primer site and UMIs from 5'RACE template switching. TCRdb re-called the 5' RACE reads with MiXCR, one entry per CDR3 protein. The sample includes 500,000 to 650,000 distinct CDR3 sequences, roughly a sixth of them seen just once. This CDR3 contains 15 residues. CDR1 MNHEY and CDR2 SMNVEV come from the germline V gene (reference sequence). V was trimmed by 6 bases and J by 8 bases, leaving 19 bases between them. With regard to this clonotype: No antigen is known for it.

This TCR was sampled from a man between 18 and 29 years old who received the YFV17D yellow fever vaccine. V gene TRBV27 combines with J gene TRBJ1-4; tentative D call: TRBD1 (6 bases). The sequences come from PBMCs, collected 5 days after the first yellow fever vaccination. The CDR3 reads CASRLNTGSREKLFF. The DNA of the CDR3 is TGTGCCAGCAGACTAAACACAGGGTCCCGGGAAAAACTGTTTTTT.